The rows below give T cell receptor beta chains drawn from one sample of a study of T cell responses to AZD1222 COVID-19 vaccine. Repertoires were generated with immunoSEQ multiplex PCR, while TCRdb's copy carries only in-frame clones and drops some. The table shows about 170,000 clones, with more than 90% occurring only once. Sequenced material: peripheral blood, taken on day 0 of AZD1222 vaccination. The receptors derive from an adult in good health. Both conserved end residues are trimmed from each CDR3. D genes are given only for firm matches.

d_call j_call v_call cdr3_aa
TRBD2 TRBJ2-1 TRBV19 ASRGLAGREQF
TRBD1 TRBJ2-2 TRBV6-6 ASTRSSTGTGHTGELF
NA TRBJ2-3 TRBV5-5 ASRGRVGADTQY
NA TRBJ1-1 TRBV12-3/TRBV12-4 ASRGRFDTEAF
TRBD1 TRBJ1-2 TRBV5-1 ASSLDGQGANGYT
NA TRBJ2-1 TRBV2 ASSGQTKRTEQF
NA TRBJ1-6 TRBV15 ATSRAPRESNSPLH
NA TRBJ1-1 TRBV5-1 ASSLVGGVSAF
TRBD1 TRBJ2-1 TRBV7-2 ASSFYGTGPDNEQF
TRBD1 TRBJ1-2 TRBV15 ATSRKTGGRRVDYGYT
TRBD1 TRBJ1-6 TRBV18 ASSPWDRNSPLH
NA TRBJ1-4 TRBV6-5 ASGLNREKLF
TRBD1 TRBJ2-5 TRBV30 AWTKLGTEETQY
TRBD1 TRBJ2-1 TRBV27 ASSPGQGTGGYNEQF
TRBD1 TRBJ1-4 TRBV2 ASSVAGTGYEKLF
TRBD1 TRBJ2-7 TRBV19 ASSLGQLYEQY
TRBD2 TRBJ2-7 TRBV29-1 SVEGLAGEYEQY
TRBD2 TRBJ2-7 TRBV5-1 ASSTAGGGPYEQY
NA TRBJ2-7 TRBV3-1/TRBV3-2 ASSHRGQDYEQY
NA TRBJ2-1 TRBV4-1 ASSQDMLGEQF
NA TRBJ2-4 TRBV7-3 ASSLRERSAQY
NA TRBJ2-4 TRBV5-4 ASSYSGKAKNIQY
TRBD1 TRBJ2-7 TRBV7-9 ASSPGGGYEQY
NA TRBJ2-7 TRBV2 ASSGILVRRYYEQY
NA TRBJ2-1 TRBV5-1 ASSPDSSLRTYNEQF
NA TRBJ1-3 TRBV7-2 ASSLVPRAGNTIY
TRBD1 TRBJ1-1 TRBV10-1 ASSEHQGGTEAF
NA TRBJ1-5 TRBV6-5 ASSPTGSNQPQH
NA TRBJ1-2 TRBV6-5 ASSSPGGPYGYT